What follows are 3 T cell receptor beta chains derived from one specimen sequenced in a study of T cells in women clearing cervical HPV infection. The repertoire was sequenced with immunoSEQ multiplex PCR; TCRdb's copy has only in-frame clones and lacks some. This listing includes more than 20,000 clones. The material sequenced was blood buffy coat. Source of these receptors: a woman aged 18 to 75 with a cervical HPV16 infection that either progressed to CIN3+ or cleared (not recorded which).

On this clone: The read terminates 3 residues ahead of where the CDR3 ends, so the germline J gene completes it. The rearrangement links TRBV6-4 to TRBJ1-1, with D unclear. The germline V gene has CDR1 MRHNA and CDR2 SNTAGT. The CDR3 has 15 amino acids. The V gene lost 0 bases and the J gene lost 5 bases, with 13 bases spanning the gap. CDR3 DNA (partial): TGTGCCAGCAGTGACTCTACAGAAGGAGGAACTGAA. Translation gives CASSDSTEGGTE. The CDR3 in its entirety is CASSDSTEGGTEAFF.

Worth noting for this clone: The CDR3 goes on 3 residues after the read ends, and that part is filled in from the germline J gene. J is TRBJ2-5 and V is TRBV5-3; D might be TRBD1 (5 bases). TRBV5-3 is flagged as an ORF with uncertain function. V lost 0 bases, J lost 4 bases, and 13 bases lay in between. This CDR3 region has 15 residues. CDR3 bases read: TGTGCCAGAAGCTTGGGACAGACACTGCGAGAGACC. The encoded protein is CARSLGQTLRET. The whole CDR3 sequence is CARSLGQTLRETQYF.

To note about this clone: The read ends 3 residues shy of where the CDR3 ends; the end is completed using the germline J gene. This sequence joins TRBV6-2 or TRBV6-3 and TRBJ1-1; possible D gene TRBD1, 6 bases. The CDR3 runs to 12 residues. V was shortened by 11 bases and J by 4 bases, with 14 bases between the two germline ends. Germline-derived CDR1 and CDR2 are MNHEY and SVGEGT. The CDR3 sequence is CAGRTVGTEAFF. CDR3 DNA (partial): TGTGCCGGACGGACAGTTGGCACTGAA.